A single sample gave rise to the 24 T cell receptor beta chains below, sequenced in a study of blood T cell repertoires in COVID-19. Sequencing was performed with immunoSEQ multiplex PCR; in TCRdb, only in-frame clones are kept and a portion is missing. The sample holds 150,000 or so clones, more than 80% seen once. The specimen was PBMCs or T cells enriched from blood (not recorded which). The source of these receptors is a man between 50 and 59 years old who had recovered from COVID-19.

The J gene is TRBJ1-6, the V gene TRBV6-5; D unclear. The CDR3 extends over 16 amino acids. V gave up 2 bases and J gave up 0 bases, with 8 bases separating them. CDR1 is MNHEY and CDR2 is SVGAGI in the germline V gene. This CDR3 is CASSYGGSSYNSPLHF. The CDR3 nucleotides are TGTGCCAGCAGTTACGGTGGGAGCTCCTATAATTCACCCCTCCACTTT.

The chain uses TRBV4-2 and TRBJ2-7; 14 positions agree with TRBD2. With V trimmed by 4 bases and J by 6 bases, 2 bases remained unmatched. Germline CDR1 reads LGHNA; CDR2 reads YNFKEQ. The CDR3 sequence is 14 residues long. CDR3 coding DNA: TGTGCCAGCAGCCCCGGACTAGCGGGGGGCGAGCAGTACTTC. Translating gives CASSPGLAGGEQYF.

The chain has TRBV3-1 (or the pseudogene TRBV3-2) and TRBJ1-3; D possibly corresponds to TRBD1 (5 bases). Trimming left V 1 base short and J 2 bases short, with 9 bases between. The CDR3 sequence is 15 residues long. From germline, CDR1 is LGHDT and CDR2 YNNKEL (reference sequence). The CDR3 here is CASSQGRRAGNTIYF. The DNA for the CDR3 is TGTGCCAGCAGCCAAGGGCGCAGGGCTGGAAACACCATATATTTT.

The chain joins TRBV29-1 to TRBJ1-2, with TRBD1 identical over 7 bases. V shed 1 base, J shed 4 bases, and the junction held 9 bases outside the gene matches. Germline V CDR1 and CDR2: SQVTM, ANQGSEA. CDR3 length equals 15 residues. Here the CDR3 reads CSVEGNYRQGYGYTF. DNA of the CDR3: TGCAGCGTTGAAGGAAACTACCGACAGGGCTATGGCTACACCTTC.

The sample holds one count of this clone. This chain uses TRBV10-3 with TRBJ1-1; TRBD1 might be the D (6 bases). Trimming left V 6 bases short and J 4 bases short, with 9 bases between. The germline V gene has CDR1 ENHRY and CDR2 SYGVKD. The CDR3 contains 12 residues. CDR3 bases: TGTGCCATCAGGACAGGCGCCACTGAAGCTTTCTTT. Its translation is CAIRTGATEAFF.

This sequence joins TRBV9 and TRBJ2-1; 8 nucleotides match TRBD1. This CDR3 region has 16 residues. CDR1 and CDR2 from the germline V gene are SGDLS and YYNGEE. J lost 4 bases, V lost 0 bases, and 6 bases had no gene match. This CDR3 is CASSVGGQGLYNEQFF. The CDR3 bases are TGTGCCAGCAGCGTAGGAGGACAGGGCCTATACAATGAGCAGTTCTTC.

The table lists this clone with a count of one. The chain joins TRBV5-4 to TRBJ1-1; no clear D. CDR3 length equals 15 residues. Germline values: CDR1 SGHNT, CDR2 YYREEE (reference sequence). V lost 3 bases to trimming and J lost 2 bases, with 14 bases between them. This chain's CDR3 is CASSSGKALNTEAFF. CDR3 DNA sequence: TGTGCCAGCAGCTCGGGGAAGGCGCTAAACACTGAAGCTTTCTTT.

The chain couples TRBV7-2 to TRBJ2-7; 8 positions agree with TRBD1. The CDR3 covers 16 residues. Germline lookup yields CDR1 SGHTA and CDR2 FQGNSA. V gave up 1 base and J gave up 4 bases; unmatched junction bases: 9. The CDR3 DNA follows: TGTGCCAGCAGCTTAGGCGGGACAGGCTACGCTTACGAGCAGTACTTC. Residues: CASSLGGTGYAYEQYF. Full variable domain (missing parts from reference TRBV7-2 and TRBJ2-7): GAGVSQSPSNKVTEKGKDVELRCDPISGHTALYWYRQSLGQGLEFLIYFQGNSAPDKSGLPSDRFSAERTGGSVSTLTIQRTQQEDSAVYLCASSLGGTGYAYEQYFGPGTRLTVT.

The rearrangement joins TRBV2 to TRBJ1-4, with unresolved D. Trimming cost V 8 bases and J 3 bases, with 13 bases left between them. This CDR3 contains 14 residues. From germline, CDR1 is SNHLY and CDR2 FYNNEI. As DNA, the CDR3 is TGTGCCAGCCTTTCACTGCCCCCTAATGAAAAACTGTTTTTT. This sequence encodes CASLSLPPNEKLFF.

A single count supports this clone. The chain joins TRBV6-4 to TRBJ1-1; D is undetermined. CDR3 length: 13 residues. Germline V gene lookup returns CDR1 MRHNA and CDR2 SNTAGT. This CDR3 reads CAGGSRLLTEAFF. The CDR3 nucleotides read TGTGCGGGAGGAAGTCGGTTGCTCACTGAAGCTTTCTTT.

V usage is TRBV4-1 and J usage is TRBJ2-7, with TRBD1 identical over 8 bases. The CDR3 has 15 amino acids. Germline CDR1 and CDR2: MGHRA and YSYEKL. With 0 bases clipped from V and 3 bases from J, the junction kept 4 bases outside the gene matches. DNA for the CDR3: TGCGCCAGCAGCCAAGAATCGGACAGGGACTACGAGCAGTACTTC. This gives the protein CASSQESDRDYEQYF.

The CDR3 sequence is CASSPRTGASTDTQYF. The CDR3 nucleotides read TGCGCCAGCAGCCCCCGGACAGGGGCTAGCACAGATACGCAGTATTTT. The chain employs TRBV4-1 and TRBJ2-3; 9 bases line up with TRBD1. V lost 4 bases and J lost 0; bases outside the gene matches: 5. The CDR3 has 16 residues. Germline CDR1 and CDR2: MGHRA and YSYEKL.

The genes are TRBV10-3 and TRBJ1-2; TRBD1 matches at 7 bases. Germline CDR1 is ENHRY and CDR2 is SYGVKD. With 6 bases clipped from V and 1 base from J, the junction kept 14 bases outside the gene matches. The CDR3 contains 17 residues. CDR3 loop: CAIRITGEYGSNYGYTF. The CDR3 DNA reads TGTGCCATCAGGATAACAGGGGAATATGGAAGTAACTATGGCTACACCTTC.

In the case of this clone: A far larger clone is off by one base, so a read error is likely. The chain employs TRBV7-3 and TRBJ2-7; D remains ambiguous. The length of the CDR3 is 11 residues. Germline V CDR1 and CDR2: SGHTA, FQGTGA. Trimming took off 5 bases at V and 1 base at J, with 3 bases between the two ends. The CDR3 region has the DNA TGTGCCAGCAGCCCGTCCTACGAGCAGTACTTC. Protein sequence: CASSPSYEQYF.

The chain employs TRBV4-3 and TRBJ2-7, with TRBD1 identical over 9 bases. V was clipped by 4 bases and J by 3 bases; unmatched bases: 4. Per the germline V gene, CDR1 is LGHNA and CDR2 is YSLEER. The CDR3 sequence is 14 residues long. CDR3 residues: CASSLGTGHYEQYF. DNA of the CDR3: TGCGCCAGCAGCCTGGGGACAGGGCACTACGAGCAGTACTTC.

The chain couples TRBV19 to TRBJ2-3; 12 bases fit TRBD2. Germline V gene sequence: CDR1 LNHDA, CDR2 SQIVND (reference sequence). The CDR3 totals 16 residues. V lost 10 bases and J lost 2; bases outside the gene matches: 10. CDR3 region: CATKTSGGFNTDTQYF. CDR3 DNA sequence: TGTGCCACTAAGACTAGCGGGGGCTTCAACACAGATACGCAGTATTTT.

V and J are TRBV27 and TRBJ1-1; D is uncertain. The CDR3 contains 14 residues. In germline, CDR1 is MNHEY, CDR2 SMNVEV (reference sequence). The germline V and J ends were trimmed by 1 base and 4 bases, with 10 bases remaining between them. The CDR3 coding sequence is TGTGCCAGCAGTTTATTCCGGCTAGGCACTGAAGCTTTCTTT. Its translation: CASSLFRLGTEAFF.

The chain recombines TRBV12-3 or TRBV12-4 with TRBJ1-2; perhaps TRBD1 as D (5 bases). The CDR3 runs 12 residues. Trimming took 3 bases from V and 8 from J, leaving 10 bases between them. CDR3 amino acids: CASSFPGSGYTF. The CDR3 bases are TGTGCCAGCAGTTTCCCAGGGTCCGGCTACACCTTC.

This clone was recorded only once. V gene TRBV9 combines with J gene TRBJ2-2, with 10 bases identical to TRBD2. V trimming: 2 bases; J trimming: 5 bases; junction bases outside the gene matches: 9. The germline V gene encodes CDR1 SGDLS and CDR2 YYNGEE. The CDR3 contains 17 residues. CDR3 residues: CASSVSGGAIWTGELFF. In DNA, the CDR3 is TGTGCCAGCAGCGTGAGCGGGGGGGCGATTTGGACCGGGGAGCTGTTTTTT. Together with reference TRBV9 and TRBJ2-2, the CDR3 gives the full variable domain: DSGVTQTPKHLITATGQRVTLRCSPRSGDLSVYWYQQSLDQGLQFLIQYYNGEERAKGNILERFSAQQFPDLHSELNLSSLELGDSALYFCASSVSGGAIWTGELFFGEGSRLTVL.

V is TRBV11-3 and J is TRBJ2-4; TRBD2 agrees at 13 bases. Trimming cost V 0 bases and J 7 bases; bases outside gene matches: 6. The CDR3 runs 17 residues. The germline gives CDR1 SGHNT, CDR2 YENEEA. CDR3 protein: CASSLESGLAGRNIQYF. The CDR3 DNA is TGTGCCAGCAGCTTAGAGTCGGGACTAGCGGGGCGGAACATTCAGTACTTC.

The chain carries TRBV28 and TRBJ2-7; no definite D call. Germline V gives CDR1 MDHEN, CDR2 SYDVKM. V was pared by 5 bases and J by 6 bases, with 5 bases between. The length of the CDR3 is 10 residues. CDR3 in DNA: TGTGCCAGCAGTCCCTCCGAGCAGTACTTC. It encodes CASSPSEQYF.

V gene TRBV30 combines with J gene TRBJ2-1; D may be TRBD2 (6 bases). In germline, CDR1 is GTSNPN, CDR2 SVGIG (reference sequence). This CDR3 region has 13 residues. The V end was cut by 5 bases, the J end by 8 bases, with 16 bases between. CDR3 in amino acids: CAWAIGSSDEQFF. The CDR3 DNA follows: TGTGCCTGGGCGATCGGGAGTTCCGATGAGCAGTTCTTC. The entire variable domain, with the rest obtained from reference TRBV30 and TRBJ2-1, is as follows: SQTIHQWPATLVQPVGSPLSLECTVEGTSNPNLYWYRQAAGRGLQLLFYSVGIGQISSEVPQNLSASRPQDRQFILSSKKLLLSDSGFYLCAWAIGSSDEQFFGPGTRLTVL.

This clone showed up just once. The J gene is TRBJ1-5, the V gene TRBV18; 8 nucleotides align to TRBD1. Germline loops: CDR1 KGHSH, CDR2 LQKENI. V lost 0 bases, J lost 11 bases, and 12 bases stayed unmatched. The CDR3 loop spans 16 amino acids. The CDR3 loop is CASSPPARGRKSAQHF. CDR3 in DNA: TGTGCCAGCTCACCACCTGCCAGGGGGCGAAAGTCAGCCCAGCATTTT.

The chain couples TRBV18 to TRBJ2-3, with D hard to call. Germline CDR1 and CDR2: KGHSH and LQKENI. CDR3 size: 11 residues. Trimming left V 8 bases short and J 2 bases short, with 5 bases between. CDR3 region: CASLITDTQYF. CDR3 bases: TGTGCCAGCCTAATCACAGATACGCAGTATTTT.